What follows are 28 T cell receptor beta chains derived from one specimen sequenced in a study of blood T cells in healthy people across ages. The authors ran a second PCR of roughly 6 to 12 cycles using a sample-barcoded 5' primer and a J-beta primer mix. TCRdb re-analysed the 5' RACE reads in MiXCR, keeping a single row per CDR3 protein. The sample yields roughly 1,300,000 distinct CDR3 sequences, around 59% seen once. Material: blood. Receptors originate from a man younger than 30 in good health.

The genes are TRBV10-3 and TRBJ2-3; no clear D. CDR1 ENHRY and CDR2 SYGVKD come from the germline V gene. The V end was cut by 8 bases, the J end by 3 bases, with 9 bases between. There are 12 residues in the CDR3. CDR3 amino acids: CAISSETDTQYF. The CDR3 DNA is TGTGCCATCTCATCGGAGACAGATACGCAGTATTTT.

This CDR3 reads CASSLSGREWDTQYF. The CDR3 DNA follows: TGTGCCAGCAGCTTATCCGGCCGGGAGTGGGATACGCAGTATTTT. V and J are TRBV7-2 and TRBJ2-3, with D possibly being TRBD2 (6 bases). Trimming took off 2 bases at V and 6 bases at J, with 15 bases between the two ends. The germline V gene encodes CDR1 SGHTA and CDR2 FQGNSA. This CDR3 is 15 amino acids long.

The chain uses TRBV4-1 and TRBJ2-1; 10 bases fit TRBD2. V gave up 4 bases and J gave up 3 bases; unmatched junction bases: 6. Germline CDR1 reads MGHRA; CDR2 reads YSYEKL. This CDR3 comprises 16 residues. The CDR3, as DNA: TGCGCCAGCAGCCCCCTAGCGGGAGTAAGCTACAATGAGCAGTTCTTC. Translating it yields CASSPLAGVSYNEQFF.

Note on this clonotype: Sequence at one end of the junction differs from germline and may be a read error. The chain uses TRBV4-3 and TRBJ2-1, with D maybe TRBD2 (5 bases). This CDR3 is 14 amino acids long. The germline CDR1 and CDR2 sequences are LGHNA and YSLEER. This CDR3 reads CASSQERAGNERFF. The CDR3 coding sequence is TGCGCCAGCAGCCAAGAGAGGGCGGGCAATGAGCGGTTCTTC.

This clonotype was observed a few times. This chain links TRBV4-1 with TRBJ1-2, with 7 bases lining up with TRBD1. The CDR3 contains 14 residues. Unmatched junction bases numbered 1, after V lost 1 base and J lost 2 bases. In germline, CDR1 is MGHRA, CDR2 YSYEKL. This chain's CDR3 is CASSQVGQNYGYTF. In DNA form, the CDR3 reads TGCGCCAGCAGCCAAGTGGGACAGAACTATGGCTACACCTTC.

The chain has TRBV4-1 and TRBJ2-1; D possibly corresponds to TRBD1 (7 bases). The CDR3 consists of 17 residues. In germline, CDR1 is MGHRA, CDR2 YSYEKL. Trimming shortened V by 5 bases and J by 4 bases, and 21 bases separated the two germline ends. CDR3 nucleotide sequence: TGCGCCAGCAGCTACGCCTCAACAGGGGCGGGGTACAATGAGCAGTTCTTC. Translating it yields CASSYASTGAGYNEQFF.

CDR3 DNA sequence: TGTGCCAGCAGTAAACAGGGGAGGGACACTGAAGCTTTCTTT. Translating it yields CASSKQGRDTEAFF. This chain uses TRBV2 with TRBJ1-1; 7 bases are a match to TRBD1. This CDR3 is built from 14 residues. The germline CDR1 and CDR2 sequences are SNHLY and FYNNEI. The J segment lost 3 bases and the V segment lost 5 bases, leaving 6 bases of the junction unmatched.

The chain uses TRBV20-1 and TRBJ2-1; no clear D gene. Germline lookup yields CDR1 DFQATT and CDR2 SNEGSKA (reference sequence). The V and J ends lost 6 bases and 3 bases respectively, with 12 bases between them. The CDR3 extends over 13 amino acids. The CDR3 DNA sequence: TGCAGTGCCCTCCCGGGTTACTACAATGAGCAGTTCTTC. This translates into CSALPGYYNEQFF.

This sequence joins TRBV6-6 and TRBJ1-2; the match to TRBD1 covers 9 bases. The CDR3 is made up of 16 amino acids. Losses at the gene ends were 6 bases for V and 0 bases for J; bases not matched to a gene: 8. CDR1 and CDR2 (germline): MNHNY, SVGAGI (reference sequence). CDR3 sequence reads: CASRGQGQVTNYGYTF. The DNA for the CDR3 is TGTGCCAGCAGGGGACAGGGTCAAGTCACTAACTATGGCTACACCTTC.

This chain links TRBV6-4 with TRBJ2-1, with 10 bases fitting TRBD2. V was pared by 2 bases and J by 0 bases, with 1 base of the junction left unmatched. The CDR3 spans 16 residues. CDR1 MRHNA and CDR2 SNTAGT come from the germline V gene. Written as DNA, the CDR3 is TGTGCCAGCAGTGACAGCGGGAGGGTCTCCTACAATGAGCAGTTCTTC. Protein: CASSDSGRVSYNEQFF.

The rearrangement uses TRBV20-1 and TRBJ2-5, with 9 bases lining up with TRBD1. J gave up 5 bases and V 1 base, and 8 bases lay outside the gene matches. The CDR3 consists of 15 residues. In germline, CDR1 is DFQATT, CDR2 SNEGSKA (reference sequence). DNA for the CDR3: TGCAGTGCTAGAGGGACAGGGGAGGATCGGGAGACCCAGTACTTC. Translated: CSARGTGEDRETQYF.

This clonotype appeared a single time. The chain has TRBV28 and TRBJ2-1; D is unclear. The CDR3 totals 14 residues. Trimming took off 5 bases at V and 7 bases at J, with 15 bases between the two ends. The germline CDR1 and CDR2 sequences are MDHEN and SYDVKM. The CDR3 protein is CASSPSVSWNEQFF. The CDR3 DNA follows: TGTGCCAGCAGTCCGTCCGTCTCTTGGAATGAGCAGTTCTTC.

There are a few counts of this clonotype. The V and J genes are TRBV4-3 and TRBJ2-1; the match to TRBD2 covers 9 bases. Germline trimming cut 0 bases from V and 7 bases from J; bases unmatched to any gene: 7. CDR3 length: 16 amino acids. The germline gives CDR1 LGHNA, CDR2 YSLEER. CDR3 in amino acids: CASSQDRGTSKNEQFF. As DNA, the CDR3 is TGCGCCAGCAGCCAAGACAGGGGGACTAGCAAGAATGAGCAGTTCTTC.

This chain uses TRBV9 with TRBJ2-5; D may correspond to TRBD1 or TRBD2 (5 bases each). Germline CDR1 and CDR2: SGDLS and YYNGEE. Trimming stripped 1 base from V and 5 bases from J, with 18 bases between. The CDR3 totals 16 residues. Here the CDR3 reads CASSVLRDARRETQYF. DNA for the CDR3: TGTGCCAGCAGCGTACTTCGGGACGCCAGACGGGAGACCCAGTACTTC.

There are a few counts of this clonotype. The CDR3 nucleotides read TGCGCCAGCAGCCAATTGGCGGGTGCTGTAAATGAGCAGTTCTTC. This codes for CASSQLAGAVNEQFF. The V and J genes are TRBV4-1 and TRBJ2-1, with D possibly being TRBD2 (5 bases). Trimming cost V 2 bases and J 7 bases, with 15 bases left between them. Germline lookup yields CDR1 MGHRA and CDR2 YSYEKL. The CDR3 is 15 residues long.

The chain couples TRBV29-1 to TRBJ2-5, with D uncertain. CDR1 and CDR2 (germline): SQVTM, ANQGSEA. This CDR3 region has 11 residues. The ends were cut back, 3 bases at V and 7 bases at J, with 9 bases in the middle. The CDR3 coding sequence is TGCAGCGTTGAGCAGCTGGGGACCCAGTACTTC. Its translation: CSVEQLGTQYF.

V gene TRBV10-3 combines with J gene TRBJ2-4; D gene unclear. The better agreement between TRBJ2-7 and the DNA end casts doubt on the J call. The CDR3 runs 15 residues. Germline CDR1 and CDR2: ENHRY and SYGVKD. CDR3 protein: CAISDAGRAVYEQYF. The DNA of the CDR3 is TGTGCCATCAGTGACGCAGGACGGGCCGTCTACGAGCAGTACTTC.

The V gene is TRBV28, the J gene TRBJ2-3; 11 bases agree with TRBD2. CDR1 is MDHEN and CDR2 is SYDVKM in the germline V gene. The CDR3 totals 14 residues. Germline trimming cut 7 bases from V and 3 bases from J; bases unmatched to any gene: 3. The CDR3 DNA is TGTGCCAGCACTGGGACTAGCGGTACAGATACGCAGTATTTT. Protein sequence: CASTGTSGTDTQYF.

The CDR3: CASSLAPRGLETQYF. The CDR3, as DNA: TGTGCCAGCAGCTTAGCCCCCAGGGGGCTGGAGACCCAGTACTTC. This chain connects TRBV7-2 to TRBJ2-5; 8 positions agree with TRBD1. The CDR3 contains 15 residues. The V and J ends lost 0 bases and 5 bases, in that order; junction bases with no gene match: 5. Germline V lookup: CDR1 SGHTA, CDR2 FQGNSA.

The chain uses TRBV7-2 and TRBJ2-4; 8 nucleotides line up with TRBD2. The J call may be in error: the DNA end matches TRBJ2-7 better. Germline V lookup: CDR1 SGHTA, CDR2 FQGNSA. The CDR3 loop spans 15 amino acids. The CDR3: CASSLEARGLDEQYF. Here the CDR3 DNA reads TGTGCCAGCAGCTTAGAGGCCAGGGGACTAGACGAGCAGTACTTC.

The gene calls are TRBV15 and TRBJ2-4; D is possibly TRBD2 (5 bases). The CDR3 is made up of 14 amino acids. CDR1 is LNHNV and CDR2 is YYDKDF in the germline V gene (reference sequence). Trimming stripped 5 bases from V and 0 bases from J, with 8 bases between. The CDR3, as DNA: TGTGCCACCAGCGCAGGACTAGCCAAAAACATTCAGTACTTC. Translating gives CATSAGLAKNIQYF.

The V gene is TRBV3-1, the J gene TRBJ1-2; D ambiguous. Germline assignment: CDR1 LGHDT and CDR2 YNNKEL (reference sequence). The CDR3 loop spans 12 amino acids. Trimming removed 0 bases from V and 8 bases from J, with 7 bases in between. The DNA for the CDR3 is TGTGCCAGCAGCCAAGATGAGAGAGGCTACACCTTC. Translating it yields CASSQDERGYTF.

This clonotype turned up a few times. The chain couples TRBV7-9 to TRBJ2-1; D gene ambiguous. This CDR3 has 11 amino acids. The V gene lost 5 bases and the J gene lost 10 bases, with 9 bases spanning the gap. Per the germline V gene, CDR1 is SEHNR and CDR2 is FQNEAQ (reference sequence). The CDR3 DNA sequence: TGTGCCAGCAGCACGCAAGGCGAGCAGTTCTTC. Translation gives CASSTQGEQFF.

This chain links TRBV18 with TRBJ2-7, with TRBD2 identical over 7 bases. V lost 4 bases and J lost 0; bases outside the gene matches: 9. From germline, CDR1 is KGHSH and CDR2 LQKENI. The CDR3 extends over 16 amino acids. The CDR3 protein is CASSRSSGGNSYEQYF. CDR3 DNA: TGTGCCAGCTCACGCTCTAGCGGAGGAAACTCCTACGAGCAGTACTTC.

The CDR3 DNA sequence: TGTGCCATCAGTGGGACTAGCGGGAACCCCTACGAGCAGTACTTC. Amino acids: CAISGTSGNPYEQYF. V usage is TRBV10-3 and J usage is TRBJ2-7; 12 positions match TRBD2. This CDR3 has 15 amino acids. Germline CDR1 ENHRY, CDR2 SYGVKD. After removal of 4 bases from V and 2 bases from J, the junction contained 3 bases not matched to a gene.

This sequence joins TRBV7-9 and TRBJ1-2; 10 bases agree with TRBD1. Germline V gene data show CDR1 as SEHNR and CDR2 as FQNEAQ (reference sequence). The CDR3 runs 17 residues. J lost 4 bases, V lost 5 bases, and 13 bases had no gene match. CDR3 nucleotides: TGTGCCAGCAGCCCGCCTTCGGAGACAGGGGGCCGCTATGGCTACACCTTC. This translates into CASSPPSETGGRYGYTF. Full variable domain (remainder filled in from reference TRBV7-9 and TRBJ1-2): DTGVSQNPRHKITKRGQNVTFRCDPISEHNRLYWYRQTLGQGPEFLTYFQNEAQLEKSRLLSDRFSAERPKGSFSTLEIQRTEQGDSAMYLCASSPPSETGGRYGYTFGSGTRLTVV.

The chain has TRBV20-1 and TRBJ2-1; 10 positions match TRBD2. V shed 6 bases, J shed 7 bases, and the junction held 6 bases outside the gene matches. From germline, CDR1 is DFQATT and CDR2 SNEGSKA (reference sequence). CDR3 length: 13 residues. CDR3 coding DNA: TGCAGTGCAAAATCTAGCGGGAGAAATGAGCAGTTCTTC. Translated: CSAKSSGRNEQFF.

This clonotype was picked up a small number of times. V is TRBV5-1 and J is TRBJ1-2; D possibly corresponds to TRBD1 (5 bases). Trimming took 4 bases from V and 3 from J, leaving 13 bases between them. The germline V gene has CDR1 SGHRS and CDR2 YFSETQ. CDR3 length: 14 amino acids. The CDR3 here is CASSIIPGDYGYTF. The CDR3 nucleotides are TGCGCCAGCAGCATAATTCCGGGGGACTATGGCTACACCTTC.